This TCR beta chain was recorded in a study of blood T cell repertoires in COVID-19. Study at large: Whether acute or convalescent, the COVID-19 samples came from the United States, Italy and Spain. Sample material is recorded as cDNA or gDNA derived from T cells, B-cell-depleted T cells, or PBMCs.

Original data processing: Scientists estimated how many nucleated cells there were by amplifying reference gene primers. Libraries were prepared by immunoSEQ multiplex PCR; TCRdb keeps only in-frame clonotypes and omits some of them. The V and J calls and the clone size are those of that table, but D and trimming were determined from the DNA. The table lists 45,000 to 70,000 clones, approximately 78% of them singletons. Per the germline V gene, CDR1 is MNHEY and CDR2 is SVGAGI. The V end was cut by 6 bases, the J end by 0 bases, with 12 bases between. The CDR3 is 15 residues long. This receptor was taken from a woman aged 80 or older with acute or convalescent COVID-19. The chain couples TRBV6-5 to TRBJ2-1, with a possible D match to TRBD2 (6 bases). The sample taken for sequencing was peripheral blood. CDR3 DNA sequence: TGTGCCAGCAGACTTAGCGGAAGCTCCTACAATGAGCAGTTCTTC. Its protein is CASRLSGSSYNEQFF.